One and the same sample provided the 10 T cell receptor beta chains below, sequenced in a study of shared clonotypes between healthy human individuals (dated by TCRdb to between 2020 and 2021). CD8 naive samples consisted of CD45RO-negative cells that were positively selected for CCR7, yielding a CD45RA+CCR7+ population without TemRA cells. The protocol used for the library was the immunoSEQ multiplex PCR assay. Entries here come from immuneACCESS through TCRdb and include only in-frame sequences with V and J called. Some clones fail to appear in such tables; in the studies checked, an unresolved V gene covers under half of the shortfall, and the cause of the remainder is unknown. Present in this sample are 1.5 million to 2.5 million clones, about 95% of which were seen just once. Clones ranked in the top ten supply roughly 1% of the sample. Sequencing input: naive CD8+ T cells sorted from blood. The cell subset or site label here, explained by the study, means: CD45RA+CCR7+. These receptors all come from a man aged 18 to 30 in good health.

The rearrangement uses TRBV11-3 and TRBJ1-1; no reliable D call. The length of the CDR3 is 13 residues. Germline V gene lookup returns CDR1 SGHNT and CDR2 YENEEA. Trimming left V 0 bases short and J 5 bases short, with 7 bases between. CDR3 in amino acids: CASSLDEGTEAFF. Written as DNA, the CDR3 is TGTGCCAGCAGCTTAGATGAAGGGACTGAAGCTTTCTTT.

The chain couples TRBV4-1 to TRBJ2-7; D is ambiguous. CDR3 length: 13 amino acids. Trimming took off 5 bases at V and 2 bases at J, with 10 bases between the two ends. Germline CDR1 MGHRA, CDR2 YSYEKL. The chain's CDR3 is CASSGSGPYEQYF. The CDR3 bases are TGCGCCAGCAGCGGGTCAGGACCCTACGAGCAGTACTTC.

The V call is TRBV6-1, the J call TRBJ2-7, with D perhaps being TRBD1 or TRBD2 (6 bases each). This CDR3 comprises 11 residues. CDR1 and CDR2 from the germline V gene are MNHNS and SASEGT. V was shortened by 6 bases and J by 5 bases, with 8 bases between the two germline ends. Here the CDR3 DNA reads TGTGCCAGCAGCGGGGGCCACGAGCAGTACTTC. The encoded protein is CASSGGHEQYF.

The chain has TRBV9 and TRBJ2-3; 9 bases are shared with TRBD2. Per the germline V gene, CDR1 is SGDLS and CDR2 is YYNGEE. Trimming at V came to 2 bases and at J to 0 bases, leaving 4 bases not matched to a gene. The CDR3 contains 16 residues. Here the CDR3 DNA reads TGTGCCAGCAGCGTCGACACTAGCGGGAGCACAGATACGCAGTATTTT. It translates to CASSVDTSGSTDTQYF. Variable domain in full (rest from reference TRBV9 and TRBJ2-3): DSGVTQTPKHLITATGQRVTLRCSPRSGDLSVYWYQQSLDQGLQFLIQYYNGEERAKGNILERFSAQQFPDLHSELNLSSLELGDSALYFCASSVDTSGSTDTQYFGPGTRLTVL.

This rearrangement joins TRBV7-2 to TRBJ2-5; a possible D gene is TRBD2 (6 bases). V gave up 5 bases and J gave up 9 bases, with 13 bases separating them. This CDR3 spans 12 amino acids. Per the germline V gene, CDR1 is SGHTA and CDR2 is FQGNSA. The CDR3 spells CASSPREEAQYF. CDR3 sequence (DNA): TGTGCCAGCAGCCCCAGGGAGGAGGCCCAGTACTTC.

The chain employs TRBV7-9 and TRBJ2-2; 13 bases are shared with TRBD2. Looked up from germline, CDR1 is SEHNR and CDR2 is FQNEAQ (reference sequence). J lost 7 bases, V lost 1 base, and 6 bases had no gene match. This CDR3 region has 17 residues. The CDR3 loop reads CASSLEGTSGVIGELFF. Written as DNA, the CDR3 is TGTGCCAGCAGCTTAGAAGGGACTAGCGGGGTCATCGGGGAGCTGTTTTTT. Together with reference TRBV7-9 and TRBJ2-2, the CDR3 gives the full variable domain: DTGVSQNPRHKITKRGQNVTFRCDPISEHNRLYWYRQTLGQGPEFLTYFQNEAQLEKSRLLSDRFSAERPKGSFSTLEIQRTEQGDSAMYLCASSLEGTSGVIGELFFGEGSRLTVL.

The chain combines TRBV5-1 with TRBJ2-1; 10 bases match TRBD2. The CDR3 covers 14 residues. In germline, CDR1 is SGHRS, CDR2 YFSETQ. J was trimmed by 7 bases and V by 2 bases; bases with no gene match: 3. CDR3 nucleotides: TGCGCCAGCAGCTTAGCGGGAGGGGTGAATGAGCAGTTCTTC. Translated, it gives CASSLAGGVNEQFF. Filled out from reference TRBV5-1 and TRBJ2-1, the complete variable domain reads KAGVTQTPRYLIKTRGQQVTLSCSPISGHRSVSWYQQTPGQGLQFLFEYFSETQRNKGNFPGRFSGRQFSNSRSEMNVSTLELGDSALYLCASSLAGGVNEQFFGPGTRLTVL.

In its sample, this clone was seen once. The rearrangement joins TRBV6-6 to TRBJ2-7; D gene uncertain. V was clipped by 4 bases and J by 0 bases, with 7 bases between them. Per the germline V gene, CDR1 is MNHNY and CDR2 is SVGAGI (reference sequence). The CDR3 length is 13 residues. CDR3 sequence reads: CASSSPASYEQYF. CDR3 in DNA: TGTGCCAGCAGTTCCCCGGCCTCCTACGAGCAGTACTTC.

The chain couples TRBV29-1 to TRBJ1-4; D not resolved. The CDR3 sequence is 14 residues long. The V gene's germline CDR1 is SQVTM and CDR2 ANQGSEA. V dropped 5 bases and J dropped 0 bases, with 10 bases sitting between them. CDR3 in DNA: TGCAGCGTTACGGAACCACCAACTAATGAAAAACTGTTTTTT. Translating it yields CSVTEPPTNEKLFF.

The rearrangement joins TRBV6-5 to TRBJ1-6, with D tentatively TRBD1 (6 bases). CDR3 length: 14 amino acids. V was cut by 5 bases and J by 9 bases, with 14 bases left in between. Per germline, CDR1 MNHEY and CDR2 SVGAGI. Written as DNA, the CDR3 is TGTGCCAGCAGTGAACAGGGTTTGGGTTCACCCCTCCACTTT. It codes for CASSEQGLGSPLHF.